This entry describes one T cell receptor (beta chain). These data belong to a study of blood T cell repertoires in COVID-19. TCRdb's copy holds only in-frame clones and misses some; the assay was immunoSEQ multiplex PCR. The sample has 120,000 or so clones, more than 60% seen once. The sequence derives from a woman in her 70s with acute or convalescent COVID-19. The source material was peripheral blood.

The CDR3 DNA reads as TGTGCCAGCAGTGCGGACAAGGCACTATACTATGGCTACACCTTC. This gives the protein CASSADKALYYGYTF. The chain joins TRBV2 to TRBJ1-2; D is possibly TRBD1 (5 bases). The CDR3 length is 15 residues. V lost 4 bases, J lost 3 bases, and 15 bases lay in between. Per germline, CDR1 SNHLY and CDR2 FYNNEI. Filled out from reference TRBV2 and TRBJ1-2, the complete variable domain reads EPEVTQTPSHQVTQMGQEVILRCVPISNHLYFYWYRQILGQKVEFLVSFYNNEISEKSEIFDDQFSVERPDGSNFTLKIRSTKLEDSAMYFCASSADKALYYGYTFGSGTRLTVV.